This TCR beta chain appears in the sequencing data of a study of beta chain features in type 1 diabetes. Study-wide findings and caveats: Using cDNA template may skew counts toward highly expressing activated cells.

The isolated RNA, all of it, was reverse transcribed, so expressed TCRB transcripts were what got sequenced. Clones were read by immunoSEQ multiplex PCR, and TCRdb kept only the in-frame ones, dropping some. The table shows 250,000 to 350,000 clones, with more than 9.5% occurring only once. This CDR3 is built from 14 residues. V lost 5 bases and J lost 6; bases outside the gene matches: 9. Looked up from germline, CDR1 is SGHTA and CDR2 is FQGTGA. Every donor provided one heparinised blood draw, which averaged approximately 100 mL. Via the markers CD45RO/CCR7/CD25/CD127/CD95/CD27, stem cell-like memory, regulatory, central memory and naive CD4+ cells were sorted. As concerns this clone: Its antigen is unidentified.

The source is a woman between 25 and 40 years old in good health. V gene TRBV7-3 combines with J gene TRBJ1-1, with 7 bases lining up with TRBD1. Sequences were obtained from naive CD4+ T cells from blood. The CDR3 spells CASSVQGDSAEAFF. Written as DNA, the CDR3 is TGTGCCAGCAGCGTTCAGGGGGATTCAGCTGAAGCTTTCTTT.